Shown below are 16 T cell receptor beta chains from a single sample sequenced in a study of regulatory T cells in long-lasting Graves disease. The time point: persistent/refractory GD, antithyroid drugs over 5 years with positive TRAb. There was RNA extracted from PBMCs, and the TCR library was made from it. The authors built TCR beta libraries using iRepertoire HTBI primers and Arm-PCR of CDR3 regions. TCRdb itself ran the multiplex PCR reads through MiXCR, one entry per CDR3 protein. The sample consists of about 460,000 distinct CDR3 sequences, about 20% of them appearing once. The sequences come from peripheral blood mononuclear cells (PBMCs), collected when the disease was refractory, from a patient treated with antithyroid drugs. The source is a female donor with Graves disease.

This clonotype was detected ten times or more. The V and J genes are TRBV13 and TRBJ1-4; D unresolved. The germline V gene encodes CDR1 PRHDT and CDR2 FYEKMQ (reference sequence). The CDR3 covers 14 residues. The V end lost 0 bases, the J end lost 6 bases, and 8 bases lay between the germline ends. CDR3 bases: TGTGCCAGCAGCTTAGGGTCCGGGGATGAAAAACTGTTTTTT. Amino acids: CASSLGSGDEKLFF.

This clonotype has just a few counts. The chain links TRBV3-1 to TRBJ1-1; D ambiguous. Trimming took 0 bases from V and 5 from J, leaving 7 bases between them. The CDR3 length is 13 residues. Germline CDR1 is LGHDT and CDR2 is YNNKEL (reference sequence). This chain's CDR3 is CASSQDRLTEAFF. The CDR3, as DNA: TGTGCCAGCAGCCAAGATCGGTTGACTGAAGCTTTCTTT. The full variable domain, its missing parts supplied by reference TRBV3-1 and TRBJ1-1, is DTAVSQTPKYLVTQMGNDKSIKCEQNLGHDTMYWYKQDSKKFLKIMFSYNNKELIINETVPNRFSPKSPDKAHLNLHINSLELGDSAVYFCASSQDRLTEAFFGQGTRLTVV.

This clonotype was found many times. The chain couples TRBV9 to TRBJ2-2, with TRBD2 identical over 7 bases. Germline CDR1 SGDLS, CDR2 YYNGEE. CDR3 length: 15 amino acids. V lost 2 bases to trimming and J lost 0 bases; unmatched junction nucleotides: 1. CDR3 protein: CASSVGLANTGELFF. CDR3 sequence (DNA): TGTGCCAGCAGCGTTGGACTAGCGAACACCGGGGAGCTGTTTTTT.

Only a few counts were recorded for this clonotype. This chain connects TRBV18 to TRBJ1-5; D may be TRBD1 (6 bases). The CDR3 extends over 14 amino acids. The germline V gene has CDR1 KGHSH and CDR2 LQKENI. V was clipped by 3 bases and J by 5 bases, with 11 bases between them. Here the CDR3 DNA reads TGTGCCAGCTCACCCAGACAGGCCGATCAGCCCCAGCATTTT. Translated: CASSPRQADQPQHF.

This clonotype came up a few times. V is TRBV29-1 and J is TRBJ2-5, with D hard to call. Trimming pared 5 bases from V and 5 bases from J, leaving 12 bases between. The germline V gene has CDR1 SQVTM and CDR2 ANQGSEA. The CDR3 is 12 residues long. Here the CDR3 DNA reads TGCAGCGTTCTGGACGGTGGGGAGACCCAGTACTTC. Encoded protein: CSVLDGGETQYF.

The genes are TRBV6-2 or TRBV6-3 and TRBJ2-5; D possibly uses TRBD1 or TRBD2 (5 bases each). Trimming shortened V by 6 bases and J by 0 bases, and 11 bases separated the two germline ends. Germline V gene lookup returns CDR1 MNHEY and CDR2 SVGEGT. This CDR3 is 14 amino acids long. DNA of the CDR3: TGTGCCAGCAGAACCGGGACGGACCAAGAGACCCAGTACTTC. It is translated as CASRTGTDQETQYF.

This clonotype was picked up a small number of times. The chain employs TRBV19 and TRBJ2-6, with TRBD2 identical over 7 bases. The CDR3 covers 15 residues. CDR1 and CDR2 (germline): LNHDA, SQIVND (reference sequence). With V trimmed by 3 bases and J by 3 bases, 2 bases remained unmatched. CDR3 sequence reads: CASSMGRGGANVLTF. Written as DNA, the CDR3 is TGTGCCAGTAGTATGGGGAGGGGTGGGGCCAACGTCCTGACTTTC.

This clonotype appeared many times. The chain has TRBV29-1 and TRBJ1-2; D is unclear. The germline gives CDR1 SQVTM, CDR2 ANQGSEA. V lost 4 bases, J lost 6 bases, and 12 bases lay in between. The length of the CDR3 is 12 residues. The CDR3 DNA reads TGCAGCGTTGGGACGGTCCACGATGGCTACACCTTC. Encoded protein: CSVGTVHDGYTF. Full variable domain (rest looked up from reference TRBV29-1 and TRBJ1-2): SAVISQKPSRDICQRGTSLTIQCQVDSQVTMMFWYRQQPGQSLTLIATANQGSEATYESGFVIDKFPISRPNLTFSTLTVSNMSPEDSSIYLCSVGTVHDGYTFGSGTRLTVV.

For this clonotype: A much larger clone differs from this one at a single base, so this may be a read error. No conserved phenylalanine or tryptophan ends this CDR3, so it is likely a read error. This CDR3 reads CASSESEAFL. The CDR3 DNA reads TGTGCCAGCAGTGAATCTGAAGCTTTCCTT. The genes are TRBV2 and TRBJ1-1; no firm D call. The CDR3 consists of 10 residues. Germline lookup yields CDR1 SNHLY and CDR2 FYNNEI. Trimming pared 2 bases from V and 6 bases from J, leaving 1 base between.

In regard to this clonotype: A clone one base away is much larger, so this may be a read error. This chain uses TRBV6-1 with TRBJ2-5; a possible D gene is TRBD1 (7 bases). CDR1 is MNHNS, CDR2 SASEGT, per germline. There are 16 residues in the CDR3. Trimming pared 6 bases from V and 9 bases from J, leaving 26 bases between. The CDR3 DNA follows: TGTGCCAGCAGCCAGACAGGGTCTGGTCTGAGGGAGGCCCAGTACTTC. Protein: CASSQTGSGLREAQYF.

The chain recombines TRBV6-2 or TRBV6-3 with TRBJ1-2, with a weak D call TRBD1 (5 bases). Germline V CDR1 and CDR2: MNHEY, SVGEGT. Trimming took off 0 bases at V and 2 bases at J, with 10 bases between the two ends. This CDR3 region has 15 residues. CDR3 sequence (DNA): TGTGCCAGCAGTTACTCAGGGGCAGCGAACTATGGCTACACCTTC. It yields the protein CASSYSGAANYGYTF.

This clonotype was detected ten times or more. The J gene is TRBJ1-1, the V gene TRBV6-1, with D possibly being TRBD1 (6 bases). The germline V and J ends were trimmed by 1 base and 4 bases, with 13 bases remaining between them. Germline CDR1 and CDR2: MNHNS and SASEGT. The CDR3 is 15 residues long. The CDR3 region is CASSEEVGGSTEAFF. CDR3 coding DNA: TGTGCCAGCAGTGAAGAAGTGGGGGGCAGCACTGAAGCTTTCTTT.

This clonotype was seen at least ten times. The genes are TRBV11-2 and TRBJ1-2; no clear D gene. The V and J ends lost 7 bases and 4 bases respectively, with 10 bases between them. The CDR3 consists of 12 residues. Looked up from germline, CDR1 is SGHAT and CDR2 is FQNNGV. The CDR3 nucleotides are TGTGCCAGCACCCGGGTGGGCTATGGCTACACCTTC. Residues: CASTRVGYGYTF.

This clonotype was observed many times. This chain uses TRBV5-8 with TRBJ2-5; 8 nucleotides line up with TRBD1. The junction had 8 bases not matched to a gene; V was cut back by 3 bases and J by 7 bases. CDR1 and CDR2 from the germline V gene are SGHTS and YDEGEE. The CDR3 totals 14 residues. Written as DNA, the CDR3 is TGTGCCAGCAGCTGGGACAGGCAAGGACGGACCCAGTACTTC. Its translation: CASSWDRQGRTQYF.

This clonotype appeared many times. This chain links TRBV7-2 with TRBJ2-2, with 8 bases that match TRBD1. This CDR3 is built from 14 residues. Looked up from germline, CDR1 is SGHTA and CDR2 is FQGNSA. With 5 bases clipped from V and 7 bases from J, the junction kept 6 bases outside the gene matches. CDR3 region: CASSTTGGYGELFF. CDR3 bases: TGTGCCAGCAGCACAACAGGGGGATACGGGGAGCTGTTTTTT.

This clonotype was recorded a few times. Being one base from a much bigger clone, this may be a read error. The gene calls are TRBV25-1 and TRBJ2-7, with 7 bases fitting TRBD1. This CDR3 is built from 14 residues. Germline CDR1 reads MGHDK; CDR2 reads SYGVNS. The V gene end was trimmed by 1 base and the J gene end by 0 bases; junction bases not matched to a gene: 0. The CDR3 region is CASSEWDSSYEQYF. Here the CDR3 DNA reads TGTGCCAGCAGTGAATGGGACAGCTCCTACGAGCAGTACTTC.